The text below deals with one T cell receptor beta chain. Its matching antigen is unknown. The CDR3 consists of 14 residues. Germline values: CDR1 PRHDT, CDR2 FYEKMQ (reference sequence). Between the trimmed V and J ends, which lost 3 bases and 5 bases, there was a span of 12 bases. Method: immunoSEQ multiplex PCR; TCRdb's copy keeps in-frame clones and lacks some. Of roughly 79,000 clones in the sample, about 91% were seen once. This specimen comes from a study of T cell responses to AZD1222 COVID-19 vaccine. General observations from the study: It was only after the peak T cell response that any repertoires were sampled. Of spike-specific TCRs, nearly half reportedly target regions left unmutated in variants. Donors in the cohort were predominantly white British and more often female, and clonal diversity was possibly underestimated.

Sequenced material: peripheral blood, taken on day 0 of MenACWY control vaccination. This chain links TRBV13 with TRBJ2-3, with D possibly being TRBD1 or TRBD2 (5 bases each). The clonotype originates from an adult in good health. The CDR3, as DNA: TGTGCCAGCAGCTTTACTGGGGGTGGAGATACGCAGTATTTT. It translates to CASSFTGGGDTQYF.